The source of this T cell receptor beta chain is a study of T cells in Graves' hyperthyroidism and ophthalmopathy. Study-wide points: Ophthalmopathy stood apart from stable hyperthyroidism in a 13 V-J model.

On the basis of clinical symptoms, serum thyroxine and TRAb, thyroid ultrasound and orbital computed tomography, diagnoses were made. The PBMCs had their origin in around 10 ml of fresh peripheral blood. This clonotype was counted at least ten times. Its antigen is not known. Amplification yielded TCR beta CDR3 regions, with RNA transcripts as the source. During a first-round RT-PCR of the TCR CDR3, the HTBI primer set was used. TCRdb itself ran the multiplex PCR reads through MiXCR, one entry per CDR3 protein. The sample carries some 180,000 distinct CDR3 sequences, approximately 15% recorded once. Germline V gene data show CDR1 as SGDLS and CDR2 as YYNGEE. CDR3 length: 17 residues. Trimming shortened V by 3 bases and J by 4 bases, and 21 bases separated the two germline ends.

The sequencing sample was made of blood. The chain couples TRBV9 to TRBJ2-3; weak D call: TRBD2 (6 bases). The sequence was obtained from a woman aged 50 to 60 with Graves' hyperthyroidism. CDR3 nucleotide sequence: TGTGCCAGCAGCGCTTCCCGGGACTCCCTTTTCGCAGATACGCAGTATTTT. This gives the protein CASSASRDSLFADTQYF.